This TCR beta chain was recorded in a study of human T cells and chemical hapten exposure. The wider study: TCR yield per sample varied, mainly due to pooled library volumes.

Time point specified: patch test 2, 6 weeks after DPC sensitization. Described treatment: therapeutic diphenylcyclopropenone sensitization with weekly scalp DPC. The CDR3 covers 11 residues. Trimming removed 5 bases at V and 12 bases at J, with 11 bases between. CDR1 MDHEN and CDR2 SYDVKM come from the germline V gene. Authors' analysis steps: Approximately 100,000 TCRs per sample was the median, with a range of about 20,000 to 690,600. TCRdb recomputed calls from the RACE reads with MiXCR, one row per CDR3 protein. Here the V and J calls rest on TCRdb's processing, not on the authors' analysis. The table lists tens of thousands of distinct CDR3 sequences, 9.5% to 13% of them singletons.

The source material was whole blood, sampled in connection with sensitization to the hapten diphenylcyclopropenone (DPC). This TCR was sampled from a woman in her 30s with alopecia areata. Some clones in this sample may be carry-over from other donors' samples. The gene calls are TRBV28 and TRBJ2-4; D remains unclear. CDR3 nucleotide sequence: TGTGCCAGCAGTAAAGCAAGAGATCAGTACTTC. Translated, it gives CASSKARDQYF.